This passage covers 14 T cell receptor beta chains from one sample sequenced in a study of cytomegalovirus exposure and HLA in healthy donors. PCR employed 60 Vbeta and 13 Jbeta primers. Using immunoSEQ multiplex PCR, the repertoire was profiled, and TCRdb retains in-frame clones only, with some absent. The record lists under 200,000 clones, of which the ten most abundant hold almost 6.5%. Sequences were obtained from PBMCs. These receptors originate from a man between 25 and 39 years old in good health and CMV-seronegative.

V gene TRBV4-2 combines with J gene TRBJ1-5, with a weak D call TRBD1 (5 bases). The CDR3 is 18 amino acids. The V gene's germline CDR1 is LGHNA and CDR2 YNFKEQ. V lost 0 bases and J 1 base, leaving 16 bases between the germline ends. The CDR3 region is CASSQDPAGEVSNQPQHF. In nucleotides, the CDR3 is TGTGCCAGCAGCCAAGATCCGGCGGGGGAAGTGAGCAATCAGCCCCAGCATTTT.

This chain joins TRBV28 and TRBJ2-1, with D maybe TRBD2 (6 bases). Germline V gives CDR1 MDHEN, CDR2 SYDVKM. The CDR3 runs 18 residues. V lost 5 bases and J 4 bases, leaving 24 bases between the germline ends. The CDR3 here is CASSQALSLLATYNEQFF. CDR3 bases: TGTGCCAGCAGTCAGGCCCTAAGTCTTCTAGCGACATACAATGAGCAGTTCTTC.

The rearrangement uses TRBV18 and TRBJ1-2, with 8 bases that match TRBD1. Germline CDR1 reads KGHSH; CDR2 reads LQKENI. J lost 2 bases, V lost 3 bases, and 8 bases had no gene match. CDR3 size: 16 residues. The CDR3 region is CASSPFGQGANYGYTF. The CDR3 DNA follows: TGTGCCAGCTCACCTTTCGGGCAGGGGGCCAACTATGGCTACACCTTC.

This chain joins TRBV5-5 and TRBJ2-7; TRBD1 aligns across 9 bases. The CDR3 is 15 residues long. With 4 bases clipped from V and 1 base from J, the junction kept 6 bases outside the gene matches. CDR1 is SGHKS and CDR2 is YYEKEE in the germline V gene (reference sequence). The CDR3 DNA reads TGTGCCAGCAGCCCCGGGACAGGGTATTCCTACGAGCAGTACTTC. This gives the protein CASSPGTGYSYEQYF.

The rearrangement links TRBV6-6 to TRBJ2-5; D call uncertain. The germline V and J ends were trimmed by 2 bases and 5 bases, with 15 bases remaining between them. Per the germline V gene, CDR1 is MNHNY and CDR2 is SVGAGI (reference sequence). The length of the CDR3 is 15 residues. The CDR3 is CASSYSLKYPETQYF. The CDR3 DNA is TGTGCCAGCAGTTACAGTCTAAAGTACCCCGAGACCCAGTACTTC.

This CDR3 reads CASSPRDRESAGYTF. CDR3 DNA: TGTGCCAGCTCACCACGGGACAGGGAAAGTGCTGGCTACACCTTC. This chain uses TRBV18 with TRBJ1-2; 9 nucleotides match TRBD1. The V gene's germline CDR1 is KGHSH and CDR2 LQKENI. The length of the CDR3 is 15 residues. V dropped 1 base and J dropped 7; count of bases not matched to a gene: 7.

This chain links TRBV27 with TRBJ1-6, with 8 nucleotides matching TRBD1. The CDR3 runs 17 residues. Trimming took 5 bases from V and 0 from J; bases not matched to a gene: 6. Germline CDR1 is MNHEY and CDR2 is SMNVEV (reference sequence). The CDR3 here is CASSRDRSNSYNSPLHF. Written as DNA, the CDR3 is TGTGCCAGCAGTCGGGACAGGTCGAACTCCTATAATTCACCCCTCCACTTT.

CDR3 in DNA: TGTGCCTGGCTTGGCAGGGTTGGGGAGACCCAGTACTTC. Translation: CAWLGRVGETQYF. The chain recombines TRBV30 with TRBJ2-5, with D tentatively TRBD1 (5 bases). Germline V gives CDR1 GTSNPN, CDR2 SVGIG (reference sequence). This CDR3 spans 13 amino acids. V was trimmed by 5 bases and J by 5 bases, leaving 15 bases between them. The full variable domain, rest sourced from reference TRBV30 and TRBJ2-5, is SQTIHQWPATLVQPVGSPLSLECTVEGTSNPNLYWYRQAAGRGLQLLFYSVGIGQISSEVPQNLSASRPQDRQFILSSKKLLLSDSGFYLCAWLGRVGETQYFGPGTRLLVL.

The chain has TRBV9 and TRBJ2-2; 11 bases agree with TRBD1. Trimming cost V 1 base and J 7 bases; bases outside gene matches: 6. Per the germline V gene, CDR1 is SGDLS and CDR2 is YYNGEE. The CDR3 runs 16 residues. CDR3 nucleotides: TGTGCCAGCAGCGTAAGGACAGGGGGCTTTATCGGGGAGCTGTTTTTT. Its translation: CASSVRTGGFIGELFF.

V gene TRBV9 combines with J gene TRBJ2-1; 8 bases fit TRBD2. The CDR3 runs 15 residues. Germline CDR1 and CDR2: SGDLS and YYNGEE. J lost 2 bases, V lost 0 bases, and 1 base had no gene match. The CDR3 DNA reads as TGTGCCAGCAGCGTAGAAGCGGGGGCCTACAATGAGCAGTTCTTC. It codes for CASSVEAGAYNEQFF.

This chain joins TRBV5-5 and TRBJ2-7, with 8 bases matching TRBD2. The CDR3 runs to 13 residues. From germline, CDR1 is SGHKS and CDR2 YYEKEE (reference sequence). The ends lost 4 bases at V and 4 bases at J; junction bases unmatched: 4. The CDR3 region has the DNA TGTGCCAGCAGCCCGGGACTAGAATACGAGCAGTACTTC. Amino acid sequence: CASSPGLEYEQYF.

This chain connects TRBV30 to TRBJ1-2; 7 bases agree with TRBD1. The V gene end was trimmed by 2 bases and the J gene end by 3 bases; junction bases not matched to a gene: 9. The CDR3 spans 15 residues. Germline V gene data show CDR1 as GTSNPN and CDR2 as SVGIG (reference sequence). For the CDR3, the DNA is TGTGCCTGGAGTCCCCCCGGGACAGCTTACTATGGCTACACCTTC. As protein: CAWSPPGTAYYGYTF.

V and J are TRBV10-3 and TRBJ1-1; D is undetermined. Trimming pared 3 bases from V and 2 bases from J, leaving 28 bases between. The CDR3 has 20 residues. Germline CDR1 and CDR2: ENHRY and SYGVKD. The CDR3 region is CAISDFGRRVAHQPNTEAFF. CDR3 DNA: TGTGCCATCAGTGATTTCGGAAGGAGAGTAGCTCATCAACCCAACACTGAAGCTTTCTTT.

The rearrangement links TRBV15 to TRBJ2-3; 7 positions agree with TRBD1. This CDR3 has 15 residues. The J segment lost 3 bases and the V segment lost 1 base, leaving 4 bases of the junction unmatched. Germline V gene data show CDR1 as LNHNV and CDR2 as YYDKDF (reference sequence). The CDR3 spells CATSRGGTATDTQYF. The DNA of the CDR3 is TGTGCCACCAGCAGAGGGGGGACAGCGACAGATACGCAGTATTTT.